Listed below are T cell receptor beta chains from one sample, sequenced in a study of control samples from healthy donors and cancer patients. TCRdb's copy holds only in-frame clones and misses some; the assay was immunoSEQ multiplex PCR. The sample has under 450,000 clones, around 90% seen once. Input material: PBMCs. The receptors shown here come from a man aged 35-49 years with head and neck cancer. The CDR3 runs from the conserved cysteine through the conserved F or W. The D gene is left open where the match is weak. Clone size is not always given. Where it is, it says once, few, many or a class for expanded clones.

j_gene	v_gene	d_gene	abundance	CDR3nt	CDR3aa
TRBJ2-1	TRBV10-2	-	-	TGCGCCAGCCTCGGACACGATGAGCAGTTCTTC	CASLGHDEQFF
TRBJ1-5	TRBV19	TRBD1	-	TGTGCCAGTAGTGAGGCAGGGGGCCAGCCCCAGCATTTT	CASSEAGGQPQHF
TRBJ1-4	TRBV5-1	-	-	TGCGCCAGCAGCGACAACACCGCAACTAATGAAAAACTGTTTTTT	CASSDNTATNEKLFF
TRBJ1-2	TRBV11-1	TRBD1	-	TGTGCCAGCAGCCTGGGACAGGAAGCTAACTATGGCTACACCTTC	CASSLGQEANYGYTF
TRBJ2-7	TRBV4-1	-	few	TGCGCCAGCAGCCAAGATTGGCAGACCTACGAGCAGTACTTC	CASSQDWQTYEQYF
TRBJ2-2	TRBV5-1	-	-	TGCGCCAGCAGCTTGTTCGCAAGGCAGAACACCGGGGAGCTGTTTTTT	CASSLFARQNTGELFF
TRBJ2-1	TRBV19	-	-	TGTGCCAGTAGTATTGCGAGGCCGGGACGCTCCTACAATGAGCAGTTCTTC	CASSIARPGRSYNEQFF
TRBJ1-5	TRBV28	TRBD1	-	TGTGCCAGCAGTTACCGATTTGGACAGGGGGTAGTTCAGCCCCAGCATTTT	CASSYRFGQGVVQPQHF
TRBJ1-1	TRBV28	TRBD1	-	TGTGCCAGCAGCCGACCGGGGGACAGCGTGGTTGAAGCTTTCTTT	CASSRPGDSVVEAFF
TRBJ1-2	TRBV7-2	-	-	TGTGCCAGCAGCTTAGGAGCTAACTATGGCTACACCTTC	CASSLGANYGYTF
TRBJ1-1	TRBV28	-	-	TGTGCCAGCGCTCTTGGACAGCGCGGTTTAACTTTCTTT	CASALGQRGLTFF
TRBJ1-6	TRBV19	-	-	TGTGCCAGTAGTAAGGGACGAAACTATAATTCACCCCTCCACTTT	CASSKGRNYNSPLHF
TRBJ2-6	TRBV18	TRBD1	-	TGTGCCAGCTCACCACTTGGGACAGGGGGCTCTGGGGCCAACGTCCTGACTTTC	CASSPLGTGGSGANVLTF
TRBJ1-5	TRBV2	TRBD1	-	TGTGCCAGCGGAATACAGGGGAGGGGCAATCAGCCCCAGCATTTT	CASGIQGRGNQPQHF
TRBJ2-2	TRBV7-2	-	-	TGTGCCAGCAGCTTAAGGAAGGGCGGGTGGATGGACACCGGGGAGCTGTTTTTT	CASSLRKGGWMDTGELFF
TRBJ2-7	TRBV13	-	-	TGTGCCAGCAGCACCCTCACCAGGGGGGGCTACGAGCAGTACTTC	CASSTLTRGGYEQYF
TRBJ2-1	TRBV4-2	TRBD1	-	TGTGCCAGCAGCACCGGACAGGGCATAGCTGAGCAGTTCTTC	CASSTGQGIAEQFF
TRBJ2-7	TRBV5-6	-	-	TGTGCCAGCAGCTTGGGACGGGGATCCTACGAGCAGTACTTC	CASSLGRGSYEQYF
TRBJ2-3	TRBV11-2	TRBD1	-	TGTGCCAGCAGCTATGGGACAGGGGTAGATACGCAGTATTTT	CASSYGTGVDTQYF
TRBJ2-5	TRBV11-2	-	-	TGTGCCAGCAGTCCGGACCTCCGAGCCCAGTACTTC	CASSPDLRAQYF
TRBJ1-1	TRBV12-5	-	-	TGTGCTAGTGGTTTGGCCTATACCGTCTGGGAGGATGCTTTCTTT	CASGLAYTVWEDAFF
TRBJ1-1	TRBV10-3	-	-	TGTGCCATCAGTAGCCGACAGACAGAAAGCACTGAAGCTTTCTTT	CAISSRQTESTEAFF
TRBJ1-1	TRBV7-9	TRBD1	-	TGTGCCAGCAGCCCACCGACAGGGGCGAGGACTGAAGCTTTCTTT	CASSPPTGARTEAFF
TRBJ2-7	TRBV6-5	-	-	TGTGCCAGCACCGAAGAGGGGCTAGCCTCCTACGAGCAGTACTTC	CASTEEGLASYEQYF
TRBJ2-7	TRBV7-2	TRBD2	-	TGTGCCAGCAGCTTAGATGTGTTAGCGGGTTACGAGCAGTACTTC	CASSLDVLAGYEQYF
TRBJ2-2	TRBV19	-	-	TGTGCCAGTAGAAGTGGTTCGGCCTTAGAGGGGTACACCGGGGAGCTGTTTTTT	CASRSGSALEGYTGELFF
TRBJ1-5	TRBV7-3	-	-	TGTGCCAGCAGCTCGCCTGGGGGGGCCCAGCATTTT	CASSSPGGAQHF
TRBJ1-5	TRBV3-1/TRBV3-2	TRBD1	-	TGTGCCAGCAGCCAAGATTCGTCCAGGGGGCATCAGCCCCAGCATTTT	CASSQDSSRGHQPQHF
TRBJ2-3	TRBV19	-	-	TGTGCCAGTAGTAAAGATAACACAGATACGCAGTATTTT	CASSKDNTDTQYF
TRBJ1-1	TRBV28	-	-	TGTGCCAGCAGTCTGGACAGCTATACTGAAGCTTTCTTT	CASSLDSYTEAFF
TRBJ1-1	TRBV5-1	-	-	TGCGCCAGCAGGCCCTCAGGAAACACTGAAGCTTTCTTT	CASRPSGNTEAFF
TRBJ2-3	TRBV7-3	-	-	TGTGCCAGCAGCTCCGCCCCGACATACCTAGGAGATACGCAGTATTTT	CASSSAPTYLGDTQYF
TRBJ2-2	TRBV7-3	-	-	TGTGCCAGCAGCTTAAACTCACGCGGGACCGGGGAGCTGTTTTTT	CASSLNSRGTGELFF
TRBJ2-7	TRBV18	-	once	TGTGCCAGCTCACCAAGCCCCCTCGAGCAGTACTTC	CASSPSPLEQYF
TRBJ1-4	TRBV10-3	-	once	TGTGCCATCAGTGCGGAGGGAAGGGAAAAACTGTTTTTT	CAISAEGREKLFF
TRBJ2-2	TRBV18	-	once	TGTGCCAGCTCACCACCTAGAACAGACACCGGGGAGCTGTTTTTT	CASSPPRTDTGELFF
TRBJ1-6	TRBV7-9	-	-	TGTGCCAGCAGCTTGGAAAATTTAAGGGATTCACCCCTCCACTTT	CASSLENLRDSPLHF
TRBJ2-2	TRBV19	-	-	TGTGCCAGTAGTATTGGGATCGGGGAGCTGTTTTTT	CASSIGIGELFF
TRBJ1-2	TRBV20-1	-	once	TGCAGTGCTAGGGGGGGCTATGGCTACACCTTC	CSARGGYGYTF
TRBJ2-5	TRBV6-2/TRBV6-3	TRBD2	-	TGTGCCAGCAGTTACTCGACAAGTAGCGGGGGCGTCGAGACCCAGTACTTC	CASSYSTSSGGVETQYF
TRBJ2-3	TRBV29-1	TRBD2	-	TGCAGCTCCCTAGCGGGAGATACGCAGTATTTT	CSSLAGDTQYF
TRBJ1-5	TRBV6-2/TRBV6-3	TRBD1	-	TGTGCCAGCAGTTACATCGGGGACAGCTATCAGCCCCAGCATTTT	CASSYIGDSYQPQHF
TRBJ2-2	TRBV11-3	-	-	TGTGCCAGCAGCTCTCCACGGGGTGGGGAGCTGTTTTTT	CASSSPRGGELFF
TRBJ2-7	TRBV30	TRBD2	-	TGTGCCTGGAGTCCCCCGGGGGGTCTGACCTACGAGCAGTACTTC	CAWSPPGGLTYEQYF
TRBJ2-2	TRBV9	-	-	TGTGCCAGCAGCCCCCAAAACACCGGGGAGCTGTTTTTT	CASSPQNTGELFF
TRBJ2-2	TRBV5-1	-	-	TGCGCCAGCAGCTTGGCCGAGACAGGGAACACCGGGGAGCTGTTTTTT	CASSLAETGNTGELFF
TRBJ2-2	TRBV29-1	-	-	TGCAGCGTTGGTGCAGGGGAGTTTTTTACCGGGGAGCTGTTTTTT	CSVGAGEFFTGELFF
TRBJ2-7	TRBV29-1	-	-	TGCAGCGTTGTTGAGAACCGACCCTACGAGCAGTACTTC	CSVVENRPYEQYF
TRBJ2-1	TRBV7-9	-	-	TGTGCCAGCAGCAATCTTGTGCATGAGCAGTTCTTC	CASSNLVHEQFF
TRBJ2-3	TRBV5-4	-	few	TGTGCCAGCAGCTCATCTGGGGGGTCGCGGGGCACAGATACGCAGTATTTT	CASSSSGGSRGTDTQYF
TRBJ2-2	TRBV4-2	TRBD2	-	TGTGCCAGCAGCCAACATGAACTAGCGGGGAACACCGGGGAGCTGTTTTTT	CASSQHELAGNTGELFF
TRBJ2-5	TRBV4-1	-	few	TGCGCCAGCAGCCAAGTAGGGGGAGGGCGACACCAAGAGACCCAGTACTTC	CASSQVGGGRHQETQYF
TRBJ2-1	TRBV6-5	TRBD2	-	TGTGCCAGCAGGGGGCTAGCGGGAGGGCCGTTCTTC	CASRGLAGGPFF
TRBJ1-1	TRBV5-6	-	-	TGTGCCAGCAGCTCAGCTGGCGGGGCTTTCTTT	CASSSAGGAFF
TRBJ2-7	TRBV11-2	TRBD2	-	TGTGCCAGCAGCTTAGAGCGGGGCGCGGGGGTGTCATACGAGCAGTACTTC	CASSLERGAGVSYEQYF
TRBJ1-2	TRBV19	-	-	TGTGCCAGTAGTATGTCCAGGGGCCACGGCTACACCTTC	CASSMSRGHGYTF